Sequencing of this TCR beta chain was carried out in a study of OX40 agonist ivuxolimab in advanced cancers. Study results and limitations: At doses 0.1 to 3.0 mg/kg, CD4+ and CD8+ clones expanded. Expanded clones were, on average, more numerous in CD8+ T cells than in CD4+.

Generated by immunoSEQ multiplex PCR, the TCRdb table keeps only in-frame clones and is missing some. The table has tens of thousands of clones, roughly 80% seen once. Anyone with autoimmune disease history or systemic immunosuppression was excluded. Germline CDR1 is LNHNV and CDR2 is YYDKDF (reference sequence). Between the trimmed V and J ends, which lost 1 base and 8 bases, there was a span of 5 bases. The CDR3 spans 12 residues. This clone was observed a handful of times. Its cognate antigen is unknown. The chain recombines TRBV15 with TRBJ1-4; D is uncertain. The sequence was collected from an adult with an advanced solid tumor such as melanoma, head and neck, liver or kidney cancer. The sample here was CD4+ or CD8+ T cells sorted from blood, taken in a trial of the OX40 agonist ivuxolimab. CDR3 loop: CATSRVNEKLFF. The CDR3 DNA reads TGTGCCACCAGCAGAGTAAACGAAAAACTGTTTTTT.